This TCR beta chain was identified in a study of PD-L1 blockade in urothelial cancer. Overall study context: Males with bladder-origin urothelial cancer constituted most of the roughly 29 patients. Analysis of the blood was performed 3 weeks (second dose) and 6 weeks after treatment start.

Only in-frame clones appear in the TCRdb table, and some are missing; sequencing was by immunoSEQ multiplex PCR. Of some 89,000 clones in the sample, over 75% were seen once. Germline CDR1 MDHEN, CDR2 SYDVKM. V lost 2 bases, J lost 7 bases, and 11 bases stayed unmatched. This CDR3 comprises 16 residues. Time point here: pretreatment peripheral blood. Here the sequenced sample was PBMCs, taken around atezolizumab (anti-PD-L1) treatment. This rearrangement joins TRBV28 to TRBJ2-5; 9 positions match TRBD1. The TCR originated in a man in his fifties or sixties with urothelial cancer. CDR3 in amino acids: CASSLPGQGSRGTQYF. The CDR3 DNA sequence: TGTGCCAGCAGTTTACCGGGACAGGGCTCCCGGGGGACCCAGTACTTC.